Included here is one T cell receptor (beta chain) sequence, with context. The antigen is undetermined. This entry belongs to a study of CD8+ T cells in alopecia areata. Study-level background: A 6-month off-drug phase came after tofacitinib, which had lasted 6 to 18 months. Regarding the study as a whole: Normal-skin resident alphabeta T cells also appear among scalp sample sequences. Lesional scalp, notably in alopecia totalis/universalis, had clonality above that of normal scalp.

PBMCs, the starting material, were the source of sorted CD4+ and CD8+ T cells. From germline, CDR1 is SGHRS and CDR2 YFSETQ. There are 13 residues in the CDR3. The V and J ends lost 3 bases and 8 bases, in that order; junction bases with no gene match: 2. Sequencing templates came from extracted RNA that was reverse transcribed into cDNA. The assay was immunoSEQ multiplex PCR, and TCRdb's table has in-frame clones only and misses some. The sample consists of about 98,000 clones, around two fifths of them appearing once. This chain connects TRBV5-1 to TRBJ1-6, with 7 bases fitting TRBD1. This TCR came from a human donor with alopecia areata. Sample: CD4+ T cells sorted from blood. The CDR3 sequence is CASSWGTDSPLHF. CDR3 nucleotides: TGCGCCAGCAGCTGGGGGACAGATTCACCCCTCCACTTT.